Presented here are 22 T cell receptor beta chains from one specimen sequenced in a study of blood T cell repertoires in COVID-19. Repertoires were generated with immunoSEQ multiplex PCR, while TCRdb's copy carries only in-frame clones and drops some. Among 60,000 or so clones listed, 75% to 90% were seen once. The sequencing input was peripheral blood. The receptor set was obtained from a young man with COVID-19, enrolled during active disease.

The chain recombines TRBV7-3 with TRBJ1-1; TRBD1 might be the D (5 bases). The V gene lost 1 base and the J gene lost 4 bases, with 7 bases spanning the gap. There are 13 residues in the CDR3. The germline CDR1 and CDR2 sequences are SGHTA and FQGTGA. The CDR3 protein is CASSLNGGTEAFF. The CDR3 DNA follows: TGTGCCAGCAGCTTAAACGGGGGCACTGAAGCTTTCTTT.

V and J are TRBV28 and TRBJ2-1, with 9 bases matching TRBD2. There are 17 residues in the CDR3. Germline V gene data show CDR1 as MDHEN and CDR2 as SYDVKM. V trimming: 6 bases; J trimming: 5 bases; junction bases outside the gene matches: 14. In DNA form, the CDR3 reads TGTGCCAGCAGGACCATTAAGCGGGCGGGAGGGCACAATGAGCAGTTCTTC. It specifies CASRTIKRAGGHNEQFF.

This clone is medium-sized within its sample. The chain couples TRBV24-1 to TRBJ2-2, with 8 bases fitting TRBD2. V was clipped by 7 bases and J by 5 bases; unmatched bases: 5. Per the germline V gene, CDR1 is KGHDR and CDR2 is SFDVKD. CDR3 size: 14 residues. CDR3 nucleotides: TGTGCCACCAGGGAAGCGGGAGATACCGGGGAGCTGTTTTTT. The encoded protein is CATREAGDTGELFF.

The rearrangement uses TRBV18 and TRBJ2-7, with 9 bases fitting TRBD2. The CDR3 has 15 residues. CDR1 and CDR2 from the germline V gene are KGHSH and LQKENI. V lost 2 bases and J lost 6; bases outside the gene matches: 8. CDR3 in amino acids: CASSPAGGREGEQYF. DNA for the CDR3: TGTGCCAGCTCACCAGCTGGCGGGAGGGAGGGCGAGCAGTACTTC.

V and J are TRBV4-1 and TRBJ2-1; 11 bases align to TRBD2. Losses at the gene ends were 4 bases for V and 4 bases for J; bases not matched to a gene: 9. Germline CDR1 MGHRA, CDR2 YSYEKL. The CDR3 sequence is 17 residues long. The CDR3 nucleotides are TGCGCCAGCAGCCGAATTACCGGGACTAGCGGTTACAATGAGCAGTTCTTC. Translation: CASSRITGTSGYNEQFF.

This clone was observed once. The chain joins TRBV5-1 to TRBJ1-5, with 7 bases matching TRBD1. CDR1 is SGHRS and CDR2 is YFSETQ in the germline V gene. With V trimmed by 0 bases and J by 3 bases, 6 bases remained unmatched. The CDR3 runs 16 residues. The CDR3 region has the DNA TGCGCCAGCAGCTTGGACGCCAGGGGGAACAATCAGCCCCAGCATTTT. It codes for CASSLDARGNNQPQHF.

V and J are TRBV6-1 and TRBJ1-1, with TRBD1 identical over 9 bases. Trimming removed 4 bases from V and 0 bases from J; junction bases left unmatched: 6. Germline V lookup: CDR1 MNHNS, CDR2 SASEGT. CDR3 length: 16 amino acids. In nucleotides, the CDR3 is TGTGCCAGCAGTGCAGGACAGGGGTTCCTGAACACTGAAGCTTTCTTT. Protein sequence: CASSAGQGFLNTEAFF.

The V call is TRBV24-1, the J call TRBJ2-5, with 7 bases identical to TRBD2. The CDR3 runs 15 residues. Germline CDR1 reads KGHDR; CDR2 reads SFDVKD. Trimming removed 5 bases from V and 0 bases from J; junction bases left unmatched: 5. For the CDR3, the DNA is TGTGCCACCAGTGCCCTCCTAGCGGACCAAGAGACCCAGTACTTC. It yields the protein CATSALLADQETQYF.

J is TRBJ1-1 and V is TRBV6-5, with TRBD1 identical over 8 bases. This CDR3 spans 13 amino acids. Per the germline V gene, CDR1 is MNHEY and CDR2 is SVGAGI. The trim removed 10 bases at V and 4 bases at J, leaving 8 bases unmatched. The CDR3 protein is CAIRTGRSTEAFF. The DNA for the CDR3 is TGTGCCATAAGGACAGGGAGGAGCACTGAAGCTTTCTTT.

Here the CDR3 reads CASSQEVLAGNEQYF. CDR3 in DNA: TGTGCCAGCAGCCAAGAGGTACTAGCGGGAAACGAGCAGTACTTC. The chain links TRBV4-2 to TRBJ2-7, with 10 bases identical to TRBD2. Germline trimming cut 0 bases from V and 5 bases from J; bases unmatched to any gene: 4. Germline lookup yields CDR1 LGHNA and CDR2 YNFKEQ. This CDR3 contains 15 residues.

The rearrangement joins TRBV7-3 to TRBJ2-2, with 8 bases aligning to TRBD1. Trimming took 5 bases from V and 5 from J; bases not matched to a gene: 10. Looked up from germline, CDR1 is SGHTA and CDR2 is FQGTGA. The CDR3 extends over 16 amino acids. The CDR3 DNA reads TGTGCCAGCAGCATCCAGGGGGCGCGATGGACCGGGGAGCTGTTTTTT. Protein product: CASSIQGARWTGELFF. The whole variable domain, filled in from reference TRBV7-3 and TRBJ2-2, reads GAGVSQTPSNKVTEKGKYVELRCDPISGHTALYWYRQSLGQGPEFLIYFQGTGAADDSGLPNDRFFAVRPEGSVSTLKIQRTERGDSAVYLCASSIQGARWTGELFFGEGSRLTVL.

This clone is a singleton in its sample. The chain recombines TRBV12-3 or TRBV12-4 with TRBJ2-7; D call uncertain. CDR3 size: 11 residues. The germline V and J ends were trimmed by 6 bases and 4 bases, with 7 bases remaining between them. CDR3 sequence: CASRYKYEQYF. The DNA for the CDR3 is TGTGCCAGCAGGTATAAATACGAGCAGTACTTC.

V and J are TRBV28 and TRBJ2-1; TRBD2 matches at 7 bases. V lost 4 bases, J lost 1 base, and 4 bases stayed unmatched. Germline V gene data show CDR1 as MDHEN and CDR2 as SYDVKM. The CDR3 spans 15 residues. The DNA for the CDR3 is TGTGCCAGCAGTTCCAGCGGGATATCCTACAATGAGCAGTTCTTC. Residues: CASSSSGISYNEQFF.

The rearrangement joins TRBV19 to TRBJ2-7, with 10 bases fitting TRBD1. The V gene end was trimmed by 5 bases and the J gene end by 3 bases; junction bases not matched to a gene: 4. Germline V gene lookup returns CDR1 LNHDA and CDR2 SQIVND (reference sequence). The CDR3 covers 14 residues. The CDR3, as DNA: TGTGCCAGTAGTGACAGGGGGCTTCACTACGAGCAGTACTTC. Its translation is CASSDRGLHYEQYF. Drawing the rest from reference TRBV19 and TRBJ2-7, the complete variable domain is DGGITQSPKYLFRKEGQNVTLSCEQNLNHDAMYWYRQDPGQGLRLIYYSQIVNDFQKGDIAEGYSVSREKKESFPLTVTSAQKNPTAFYLCASSDRGLHYEQYFGPGTRLTVT.

This clone was recorded once. This chain connects TRBV24-1 to TRBJ1-2; 8 bases match TRBD1. The junction had 8 bases not matched to a gene; V was cut back by 7 bases and J by 8 bases. Germline CDR1 KGHDR, CDR2 SFDVKD. CDR3 length equals 13 residues. The CDR3 region has the DNA TGTGCCACCAGGGACAGGGATTATCAAGGCTACACCTTC. As protein: CATRDRDYQGYTF.

The genes are TRBV5-6 and TRBJ1-2; D possibly corresponds to TRBD1 (6 bases). CDR3 length: 13 amino acids. In germline, CDR1 is SGHDT, CDR2 YYEEEE. V was trimmed by 0 bases and J by 7 bases, leaving 10 bases between them. CDR3 amino acids: CASSLGDTGGYTF. In DNA, the CDR3 is TGTGCCAGCAGCTTGGGGGACACTGGTGGCTACACCTTC.

V and J are TRBV2 and TRBJ1-2; D unresolved. Germline V gene lookup returns CDR1 SNHLY and CDR2 FYNNEI. Trimming left V 8 bases short and J 6 bases short, with 16 bases between. There are 13 residues in the CDR3. The CDR3 nucleotides are TGTGCCAGCGTAGTGGAGGGAGGTCATGGCTACACCTTC. This gives the protein CASVVEGGHGYTF.

The table lists this clone with a count of one. The chain is built from TRBV28 and TRBJ1-1; 7 bases line up with TRBD1. Looked up from germline, CDR1 is MDHEN and CDR2 is SYDVKM. J was trimmed by 5 bases and V by 5 bases; bases with no gene match: 11. The CDR3 length is 15 residues. The CDR3 region has the DNA TGTGCCAGCAGTCCCACGTGGAGGGGGCGGACTGAAGCTTTCTTT. Amino acids: CASSPTWRGRTEAFF.

The J gene is TRBJ2-2, the V gene TRBV5-4; 8 bases fit TRBD2. V lost 4 bases to trimming and J lost 0 bases; unmatched junction nucleotides: 5. The V gene's germline CDR1 is SGHNT and CDR2 YYREEE (reference sequence). The CDR3 is 16 amino acids. For the CDR3, the DNA is TGTGCCAGCAGCATTTTAGCGGGGACGAACACCGGGGAGCTGTTTTTT. As protein: CASSILAGTNTGELFF.

The chain employs TRBV27 and TRBJ2-1, with 8 positions matching TRBD2. Germline V gene data show CDR1 as MNHEY and CDR2 as SMNVEV (reference sequence). V lost 2 bases to trimming and J lost 9 bases; unmatched junction nucleotides: 6. This CDR3 region has 14 residues. The chain's CDR3 is CASSLSHGRGEQFF. For the CDR3, the DNA is TGTGCCAGCAGTTTAAGTCACGGGAGGGGTGAGCAGTTCTTC.

A word on this clone: One junction end disagrees with the germline gene, perhaps due to a read error. The chain employs TRBV7-7 and TRBJ2-2; 11 nucleotides match TRBD2. The germline V gene has CDR1 SSHAT and CDR2 FNYEAQ (reference sequence). CDR3 length equals 15 residues. CDR3 DNA sequence: TGTGCTAGCAGCGCTAGACTAGCGGGATACGGGGAGCTGTTTTTT. It encodes CASSARLAGYGELFF.

This rearrangement joins TRBV6-6 to TRBJ1-5, with D hard to call. Germline assignment: CDR1 MNHNY and CDR2 SVGAGI (reference sequence). Trimming left V 0 bases short and J 6 bases short, with 9 bases between. The CDR3 contains 14 residues. The CDR3 nucleotides are TGTGCCAGCAGTTACTCGAGCTCCCTTCAGCCCCAGCATTTT. Its protein is CASSYSSSLQPQHF.